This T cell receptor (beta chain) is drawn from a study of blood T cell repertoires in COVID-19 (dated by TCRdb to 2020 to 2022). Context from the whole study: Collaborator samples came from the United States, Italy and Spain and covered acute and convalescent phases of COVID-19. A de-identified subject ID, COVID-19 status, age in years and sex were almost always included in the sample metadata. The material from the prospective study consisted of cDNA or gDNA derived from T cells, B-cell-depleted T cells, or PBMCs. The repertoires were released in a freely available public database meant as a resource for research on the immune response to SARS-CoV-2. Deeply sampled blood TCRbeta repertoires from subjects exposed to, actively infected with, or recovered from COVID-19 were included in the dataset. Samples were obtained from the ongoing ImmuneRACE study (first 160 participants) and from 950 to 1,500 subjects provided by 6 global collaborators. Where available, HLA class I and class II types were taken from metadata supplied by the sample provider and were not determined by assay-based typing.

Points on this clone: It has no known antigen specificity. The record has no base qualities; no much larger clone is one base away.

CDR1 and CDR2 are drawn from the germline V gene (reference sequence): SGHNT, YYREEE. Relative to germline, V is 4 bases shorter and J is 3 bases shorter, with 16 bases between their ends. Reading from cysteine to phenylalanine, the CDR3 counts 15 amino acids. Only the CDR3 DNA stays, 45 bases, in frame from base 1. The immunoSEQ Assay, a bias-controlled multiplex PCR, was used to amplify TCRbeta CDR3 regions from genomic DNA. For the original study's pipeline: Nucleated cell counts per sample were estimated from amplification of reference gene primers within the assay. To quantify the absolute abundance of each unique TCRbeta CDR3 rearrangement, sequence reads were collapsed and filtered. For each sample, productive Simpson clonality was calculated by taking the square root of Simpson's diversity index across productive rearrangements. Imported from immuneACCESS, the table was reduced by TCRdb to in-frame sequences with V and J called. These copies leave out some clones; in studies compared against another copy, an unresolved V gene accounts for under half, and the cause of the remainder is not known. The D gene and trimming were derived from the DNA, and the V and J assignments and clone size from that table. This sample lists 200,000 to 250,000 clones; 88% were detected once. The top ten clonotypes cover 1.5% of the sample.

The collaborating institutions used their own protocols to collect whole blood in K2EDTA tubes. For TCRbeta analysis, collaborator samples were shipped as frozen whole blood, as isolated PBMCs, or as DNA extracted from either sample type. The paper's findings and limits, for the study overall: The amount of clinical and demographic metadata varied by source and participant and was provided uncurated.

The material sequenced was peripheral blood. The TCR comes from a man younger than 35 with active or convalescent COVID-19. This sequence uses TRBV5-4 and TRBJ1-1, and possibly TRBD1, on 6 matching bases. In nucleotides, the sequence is TGTGCCAGCAGCGGAACAACAGGGTGGGACACTGAAGCTTTCTTT. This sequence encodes CASSGTTGWDTEAFF.